This T cell receptor beta chain originates from a study of control samples from healthy donors and cancer patients. Germline-derived CDR1 and CDR2 are SGHAT and FQNNGV. J was trimmed by 8 bases and V by 5 bases; bases with no gene match: 8. CDR3 length: 14 residues. The protocol was immunoSEQ multiplex PCR, while the TCRdb copy is restricted to in-frame clones and leaves out a portion. The profile covers 95,000 to 150,000 clones, with around 86% appearing a single time and around 9.4% taken by the ten largest. This receptor was taken from a man between 40 and 49 years old in good health. The sample comprised blood. The V call is TRBV11-2, the J call TRBJ1-4; the match to TRBD1 covers 7 bases. In DNA form, the CDR3 reads TGTGCCAGCAGCCTTTGGGACAGCAGGGAAAAACTGTTTTTT. Translating gives CASSLWDSREKLFF.